This entry is about one TCR beta chain. Sequencing was performed with immunoSEQ multiplex PCR; in TCRdb, only in-frame clones are kept and a portion is missing. This table has tens of thousands of clones, around 93% appearing once. The CDR3 runs to 16 residues. V was cut by 1 base and J by 4 bases, with 14 bases left in between. From germline, CDR1 is SGHTA and CDR2 FQGNSA. The sample originates from a study of blood T cell repertoires in COVID-19. Study at large: Material from acute and convalescent COVID-19 was sourced from the United States, Italy and Spain.

What was sequenced was peripheral blood. The chain carries TRBV7-2 and TRBJ1-3; D remains ambiguous. This sequence originates from a man aged 50-60 years with acute or convalescent COVID-19. CDR3 protein: CASSLVMSSFGNTIYF. The CDR3 DNA reads TGTGCCAGCAGCTTAGTAATGAGTTCTTTCGGAAACACCATATATTTT.